This entry lists 17 T cell receptor beta chains sequenced from one sample in a study of blood T cell repertoires in COVID-19. Repertoires were generated with immunoSEQ multiplex PCR, while TCRdb's copy carries only in-frame clones and drops some. The table shows more than 85,000 clones, with roughly four fifths occurring only once. The sequenced sample was peripheral blood. All receptors derive from a woman aged 55-69 years with acute or convalescent COVID-19.

The rearrangement links TRBV12-3 or TRBV12-4 to TRBJ1-1, with no clear D. The ends were cut back, 5 bases at V and 2 bases at J, with 9 bases in the middle. The CDR3 totals 13 residues. In DNA, the CDR3 is TGTGCCAGCAGTCCCTCAGGTAACACTGAAGCTTTCTTT. Translated: CASSPSGNTEAFF.

The rearrangement uses TRBV7-2 and TRBJ2-4, with D possibly being TRBD1 (5 bases). The V gene lost 2 bases and the J gene lost 1 base, with 18 bases spanning the gap. This CDR3 contains 18 residues. Germline loops: CDR1 SGHTA, CDR2 FQGNSA. The CDR3 loop reads CASSLWSAGSSAKNIQYF. The DNA for the CDR3 is TGTGCCAGCAGCTTATGGTCCGCAGGGTCTTCGGCCAAAAACATTCAGTACTTC.

The chain carries TRBV2 and TRBJ1-3; D is possibly TRBD1 (5 bases). In germline, CDR1 is SNHLY, CDR2 FYNNEI. V was clipped by 6 bases and J by 0 bases, with 9 bases between them. The CDR3 loop spans 14 amino acids. The CDR3 region has the DNA TGTGCCAGCAGCGGGACTTTCTCTGGAAACACCATATATTTT. This codes for CASSGTFSGNTIYF.

The chain couples TRBV9 to TRBJ1-2; 7 bases align to TRBD1. Germline trimming cut 3 bases from V and 8 bases from J; bases unmatched to any gene: 10. Germline-derived CDR1 and CDR2 are SGDLS and YYNGEE. The CDR3 spans 14 residues. The DNA for the CDR3 is TGTGCCAGCAGCGGCGGGACAGAAGTGGGAGGCTACACCTTC. Its translation is CASSGGTEVGGYTF.

The chain links TRBV28 to TRBJ1-2, with 10 bases matching TRBD1. The V and J ends lost 6 bases and 1 base, in that order; junction bases with no gene match: 2. Germline CDR1 is MDHEN and CDR2 is SYDVKM. The CDR3 has 14 residues. In DNA form, the CDR3 reads TGTGCCAGCAGAGGGACAGGGGTTAACTATGGCTACACCTTC. It specifies CASRGTGVNYGYTF.

V gene TRBV28 combines with J gene TRBJ1-5; TRBD1 matches 7 bases. Germline loops: CDR1 MDHEN, CDR2 SYDVKM. The CDR3 totals 15 residues. The V segment lost 4 bases and the J segment 2 bases; nucleotides outside the gene matches: 5. The CDR3 is CASSSPGTGNQPQHF. CDR3 in DNA: TGTGCCAGCAGTTCCCCCGGGACAGGCAATCAGCCCCAGCATTTT.

This clone was observed a handful of times. This CDR3 reads CASSFAPENSPLHF. The CDR3 DNA reads as TGTGCCAGCAGCTTCGCTCCTGAGAATTCACCCCTCCACTTT. The V and J genes are TRBV6-5 and TRBJ1-6; D ambiguous. Deletions cut 6 bases from V and 7 bases from J, with 13 bases between. CDR3 length: 14 amino acids. The germline V gene has CDR1 MNHEY and CDR2 SVGAGI.

The rearrangement links TRBV5-1 to TRBJ1-2; the match to TRBD1 covers 7 bases. The CDR3 contains 14 residues. CDR1 SGHRS and CDR2 YFSETQ come from the germline V gene. After removal of 4 bases from V and 8 bases from J, the junction contained 11 bases not matched to a gene. Written as DNA, the CDR3 is TGCGCCAGCAGCCTTACGGGACAGTCGTGGGGCTACACCTTC. Protein: CASSLTGQSWGYTF.

This clone was seen more than once but under ten times. The V and J genes are TRBV2 and TRBJ1-2, with TRBD1 identical over 8 bases. The CDR3 is made up of 15 amino acids. Unmatched junction bases numbered 4, after V lost 4 bases and J lost 0 bases. Germline CDR1 and CDR2: SNHLY and FYNNEI. Here the CDR3 DNA reads TGTGCCAGCAGTGTTGGACAGGGTCCTAACTATGGCTACACCTTC. Its protein is CASSVGQGPNYGYTF. Variable domain in full (rest from reference TRBV2 and TRBJ1-2): EPEVTQTPSHQVTQMGQEVILRCVPISNHLYFYWYRQILGQKVEFLVSFYNNEISEKSEIFDDQFSVERPDGSNFTLKIRSTKLEDSAMYFCASSVGQGPNYGYTFGSGTRLTVV.

The chain employs TRBV9 and TRBJ1-1, with TRBD1 as a possible D gene (5 bases). V was shortened by 0 bases and J by 2 bases, with 11 bases between the two germline ends. The CDR3 runs to 15 residues. Germline loops: CDR1 SGDLS, CDR2 YYNGEE. The CDR3 sequence is CASSVEAQGNTEAFF. CDR3 coding DNA: TGTGCCAGCAGCGTAGAGGCCCAGGGAAACACTGAAGCTTTCTTT.

The J gene is TRBJ1-2, the V gene TRBV12-3 or TRBV12-4; no reliable D call. Trimming took off 3 bases at V and 8 bases at J, with 10 bases between the two ends. The CDR3 runs to 12 residues. CDR3 DNA sequence: TGTGCCAGCAGTTTGTTCAGCGCCGGCTACACCTTC. Translation: CASSLFSAGYTF.

This clone was seen more than once but under ten times. The rearrangement uses TRBV6-1 and TRBJ1-2; 7 nucleotides agree with TRBD1. CDR3 size: 16 residues. V shed 0 bases, J shed 5 bases, and the junction held 9 bases outside the gene matches. Germline-derived CDR1 and CDR2 are MNHNS and SASEGT. This CDR3 reads CASSEAMTGPVYGYTF. Here the CDR3 DNA reads TGTGCCAGCAGTGAAGCCATGACAGGGCCCGTTTATGGCTACACCTTC.

This clone was detected many times. The chain links TRBV4-1 to TRBJ1-6, with a possible D match to TRBD1 (5 bases). CDR1 and CDR2 from the germline V gene are MGHRA and YSYEKL. The CDR3 has 14 amino acids. V lost 5 bases, J lost 11 bases, and 16 bases lay in between. CDR3 region: CASSKLAGLAPLHF. In nucleotides, the CDR3 is TGCGCCAGCAGCAAGCTCGCGGGGCTGGCACCCCTCCACTTT.

V usage is TRBV2 and J usage is TRBJ2-2; D may be TRBD1 (5 bases). CDR3 size: 13 residues. V gave up 6 bases and J gave up 5 bases, with 10 bases separating them. Germline loops: CDR1 SNHLY, CDR2 FYNNEI. CDR3 DNA sequence: TGTGCCAGCAGGGTCTCAGGGACCGGGGAGCTGTTTTTT. Residues: CASRVSGTGELFF.

The chain carries TRBV3-1 (or the pseudogene TRBV3-2) and TRBJ1-1; D unresolved. Germline CDR1 LGHDT, CDR2 YNNKEL (reference sequence). V dropped 0 bases and J dropped 9 bases, with 11 bases sitting between them. The CDR3 runs to 13 residues. CDR3 sequence: CASSQEGQTKAFF. CDR3 coding DNA: TGTGCCAGCAGCCAAGAGGGTCAAACTAAAGCTTTCTTT.

The chain uses TRBV4-2 and TRBJ2-5, with TRBD1 as a possible D gene (6 bases). The ends were cut back, 0 bases at V and 1 base at J, with 9 bases in the middle. CDR1 is LGHNA, CDR2 YNFKEQ, per germline. The CDR3 covers 15 residues. CDR3 in amino acids: CASSQDRQAQETQYF. In nucleotides, the CDR3 is TGTGCCAGCAGCCAAGATCGACAGGCCCAAGAGACCCAGTACTTC.

This chain links TRBV11-3 with TRBJ2-3; the match to TRBD1 covers 10 bases. V lost 1 base, J lost 4 bases, and 5 bases stayed unmatched. CDR1 and CDR2 from the germline V gene are SGHNT and YENEEA. This CDR3 has 16 residues. CDR3 region: CASSLGDRGGPDTQYF. The CDR3 DNA reads as TGTGCCAGCAGCTTAGGGGACAGGGGAGGTCCAGATACGCAGTATTTT. Full variable domain (outside the CDR3, taken from reference TRBV11-3 and TRBJ2-3): EAGVVQSPRYKIIEKKQPVAFWCNPISGHNTLYWYLQNLGQGPELLIRYENEEAVDDSQLPKDRFSAERLKGVDSTLKIQPAELGDSAVYLCASSLGDRGGPDTQYFGPGTRLTVL.